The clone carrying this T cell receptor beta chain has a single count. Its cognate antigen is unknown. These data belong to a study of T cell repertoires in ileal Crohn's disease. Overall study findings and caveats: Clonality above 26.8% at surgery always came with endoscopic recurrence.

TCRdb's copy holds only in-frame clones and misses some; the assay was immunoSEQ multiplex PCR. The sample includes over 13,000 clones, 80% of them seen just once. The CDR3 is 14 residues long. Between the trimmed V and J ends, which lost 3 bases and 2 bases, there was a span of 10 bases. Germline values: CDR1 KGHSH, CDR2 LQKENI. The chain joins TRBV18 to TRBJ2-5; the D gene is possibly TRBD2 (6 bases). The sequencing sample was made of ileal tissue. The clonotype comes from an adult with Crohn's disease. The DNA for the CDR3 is TGTGCCAGCTCACCGGGACTGAGACAAGAGACCCAGTACTTC. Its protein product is CASSPGLRQETQYF.